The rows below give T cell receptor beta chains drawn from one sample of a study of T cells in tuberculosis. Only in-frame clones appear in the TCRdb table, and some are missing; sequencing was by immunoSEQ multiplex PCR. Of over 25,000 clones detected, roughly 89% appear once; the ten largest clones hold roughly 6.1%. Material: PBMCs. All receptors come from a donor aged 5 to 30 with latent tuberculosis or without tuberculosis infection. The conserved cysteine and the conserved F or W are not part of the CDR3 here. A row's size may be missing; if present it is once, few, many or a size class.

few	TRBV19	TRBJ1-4	ASTPPGGSNEKLF
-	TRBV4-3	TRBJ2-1	ASSQDLGGDYNEQF
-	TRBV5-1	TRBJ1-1	ASSLGHTEAF
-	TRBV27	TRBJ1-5	ASSFSQGVQPQH
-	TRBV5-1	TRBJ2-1	ASSWSSGGALNEQF
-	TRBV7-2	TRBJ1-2	ASSPSLHQVYGYT
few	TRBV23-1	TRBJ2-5	ASSVPQGAKETQY
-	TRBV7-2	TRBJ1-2	ASSQGREQGYT
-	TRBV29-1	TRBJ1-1	SVERDGNTEAF
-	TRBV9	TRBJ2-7	ASSDVAGGPGEQY